These 30 T cell receptor beta chains originate from one sample sequenced in a study of blood T cell repertoires in COVID-19. Using immunoSEQ multiplex PCR, the repertoire was profiled, and TCRdb retains in-frame clones only, with some absent. The profile shows roughly 220,000 clones, 70% to 90% of them singletons. Sequenced: peripheral blood. These receptor sequences come from a man in his 60s with acute or convalescent COVID-19.

V gene TRBV3-1 (or the pseudogene TRBV3-2) combines with J gene TRBJ2-7, with 7 bases fitting TRBD1. Germline loops: CDR1 LGHDT, CDR2 YNNKEL (reference sequence). The CDR3 has 15 residues. V shed 1 base and J 6 bases; nucleotides not matched to a gene: 9. CDR3 DNA: TGTGCCAGCAGCCAAGCCCACACAGGGGTCAGCGAGCAGTACTTC. It is translated as CASSQAHTGVSEQYF.

This rearrangement joins TRBV5-1 to TRBJ1-2; D is perhaps TRBD1 (6 bases). The germline V gene has CDR1 SGHRS and CDR2 YFSETQ. This CDR3 has 13 residues. Trimming cost V 2 bases and J 8 bases, with 13 bases left between them. CDR3 DNA sequence: TGCGCCAGCAGCTTTAACCTCAGGGGAGGCTACACCTTC. Its protein is CASSFNLRGGYTF.

This clone was seen only once. V gene TRBV6-5 combines with J gene TRBJ2-1, with no clear D. Germline values: CDR1 MNHEY, CDR2 SVGAGI. The V end lost 0 bases, the J end lost 7 bases, and 13 bases lay between the germline ends. The CDR3 extends over 15 amino acids. The CDR3 DNA is TGTGCCAGCAGTTACTCCGGCGTTGCTAGGAATGAGCAGTTCTTC. It yields the protein CASSYSGVARNEQFF.

The chain couples TRBV5-1 to TRBJ2-1; 8 bases line up with TRBD2. This CDR3 spans 20 amino acids. Per the germline V gene, CDR1 is SGHRS and CDR2 is YFSETQ. Trimming cost V 0 bases and J 7 bases; bases outside gene matches: 21. CDR3 in amino acids: CASSLGRGGLMVRRGNEQFF. CDR3 nucleotide sequence: TGCGCCAGCAGCTTGGGCCGGGGGGGCCTGATGGTGCGGCGAGGAAATGAGCAGTTCTTC.

This chain connects TRBV6-1 to TRBJ2-1; D unclear. The CDR3 length is 15 residues. Germline assignment: CDR1 MNHNS and CDR2 SASEGT. V was trimmed by 2 bases and J by 6 bases, leaving 14 bases between them. DNA of the CDR3: TGTGCCAGCAGTGAAACCCCGAGCCTAGTCAATGAGCAGTTCTTC. It specifies CASSETPSLVNEQFF.

This rearrangement joins TRBV6-2 or TRBV6-3 to TRBJ2-2, with no clear D. The CDR3 contains 15 residues. Trimming removed 4 bases from V and 6 bases from J, with 15 bases in between. Germline V gene lookup returns CDR1 MNHEY and CDR2 SVGEGT. Here the CDR3 reads CASSFPPERPGELFF. CDR3 bases: TGTGCCAGCAGTTTCCCCCCGGAGCGTCCCGGGGAGCTGTTTTTT.

The chain recombines TRBV6-5 with TRBJ2-3, with 10 positions matching TRBD1. The germline V gene has CDR1 MNHEY and CDR2 SVGAGI. V was clipped by 6 bases and J by 3 bases; unmatched bases: 6. CDR3 length: 15 amino acids. CDR3 nucleotides: TGTGCCAGCAGGGGGGGACAGGGGATAACAGATACGCAGTATTTT. It is translated as CASRGGQGITDTQYF.

In DNA, the CDR3 is TGTGCCAGCAGTTTCCCCAGGCAGGGGCCGGGGGAGACCCAGTACTTC. Encoded protein: CASSFPRQGPGETQYF. The chain couples TRBV28 to TRBJ2-5, with D possibly being TRBD1 (6 bases). This CDR3 is 16 amino acids long. V dropped 3 bases and J dropped 5 bases, with 19 bases sitting between them. CDR1 MDHEN and CDR2 SYDVKM come from the germline V gene.

The V and J genes are TRBV19 and TRBJ1-4; D remains unclear. Trimming took 7 bases from V and 2 from J, leaving 11 bases between them. In germline, CDR1 is LNHDA, CDR2 SQIVND (reference sequence). The CDR3 loop spans 14 amino acids. The CDR3 loop is CASTSAATNEKLFF. The CDR3 nucleotides are TGTGCCAGTACCAGTGCGGCGACTAATGAAAAACTGTTTTTT.

This sequence joins TRBV15 and TRBJ1-2; D is perhaps TRBD1 (6 bases). The CDR3 is made up of 15 amino acids. Germline V gene lookup returns CDR1 LNHNV and CDR2 YYDKDF (reference sequence). V was pared by 1 base and J by 1 base, with 10 bases between. The DNA for the CDR3 is TGTGCCACCAGCAGAGGGGGCAGGGGTAACTATGGCTACACCTTC. Encoded protein: CATSRGGRGNYGYTF.

The chain is built from TRBV21-1 and TRBJ2-3; TRBD2, the D gene given by the table, was not confirmed from the DNA. TRBV21-1 is described as a pseudogene. CDR3 length: 16 amino acids. This CDR3 reads CASSARQISSTDTQYF. CDR3 coding DNA: TGTGCCAGCAGCGCCCGGCAAATTAGCAGCACAGATACGCAGTATTTT.

The V and J genes are TRBV3-1 (or the pseudogene TRBV3-2) and TRBJ2-7; D uncertain. The CDR3 has 14 amino acids. V shed 4 bases and J shed 0 bases, with 10 bases lying between them. Per germline, CDR1 LGHDT and CDR2 YNNKEL (reference sequence). Here the CDR3 DNA reads TGTGCCAGCAGCCCCCGGGTGGGCTCCTACGAGCAGTACTTC. This encodes CASSPRVGSYEQYF.

The chain is built from TRBV11-2 and TRBJ1-3; D is uncertain. Looked up from germline, CDR1 is SGHAT and CDR2 is FQNNGV. The V gene lost 0 bases and the J gene lost 4 bases, with 10 bases spanning the gap. This CDR3 is built from 15 residues. CDR3 nucleotides: TGTGCCAGCAGCTTAGAAGGAGTTCGAGGAAACACCATATATTTT. As protein: CASSLEGVRGNTIYF.

The CDR3 is CASSYTGGEQYF. DNA for the CDR3: TGTGCCAGCAGTTACACAGGGGGCGAGCAGTACTTC. V usage is TRBV6-2 or TRBV6-3 and J usage is TRBJ2-7, with 8 nucleotides matching TRBD1. Germline CDR1 reads MNHEY; CDR2 reads SVGEGT. Trimming cost V 2 bases and J 6 bases; bases outside gene matches: 0. CDR3 size: 12 residues.

The chain employs TRBV6-1 and TRBJ1-6, with D uncertain. The CDR3 has 15 residues. The ends were cut back, 2 bases at V and 7 bases at J, with 12 bases in the middle. The germline CDR1 and CDR2 sequences are MNHNS and SASEGT. The CDR3: CASSERPRGNSPLHF. The CDR3 bases are TGTGCCAGCAGTGAACGGCCCAGAGGGAATTCACCCCTCCACTTT.

The chain carries TRBV2 and TRBJ2-3; TRBD2 aligns across 11 bases. V dropped 8 bases and J dropped 8; count of bases not matched to a gene: 9. Germline lookup yields CDR1 SNHLY and CDR2 FYNNEI. The CDR3 has 14 amino acids. CDR3 in amino acids: CASSEGLAGGTQYF. For the CDR3, the DNA is TGTGCCAGCTCCGAGGGCCTAGCGGGGGGTACGCAGTATTTT.

This clone turned up a few times. The chain has TRBV4-1 and TRBJ2-2, with 9 positions matching TRBD2. The germline V gene has CDR1 MGHRA and CDR2 YSYEKL. The CDR3 contains 17 residues. Trimming removed 1 base from V and 6 bases from J; junction bases left unmatched: 9. CDR3 protein: CASSQALAGGLAGELFF. CDR3 nucleotides: TGCGCCAGCAGCCAAGCCCTGGCGGGGGGGCTGGCCGGGGAGCTGTTTTTT.

The V call is TRBV2, the J call TRBJ1-2, with 7 bases matching TRBD1. The CDR3 has 14 amino acids. In germline, CDR1 is SNHLY, CDR2 FYNNEI. The V gene end was trimmed by 6 bases and the J gene end by 4 bases; junction bases not matched to a gene: 8. CDR3 DNA sequence: TGTGCCAGCAGGTGGACAGGAGACCTCTATGGCTACACCTTC. Translation gives CASRWTGDLYGYTF. The variable domain in full, completed from reference TRBV2 and TRBJ1-2, reads EPEVTQTPSHQVTQMGQEVILRCVPISNHLYFYWYRQILGQKVEFLVSFYNNEISEKSEIFDDQFSVERPDGSNFTLKIRSTKLEDSAMYFCASRWTGDLYGYTFGSGTRLTVV.

The chain combines TRBV7-2 with TRBJ2-7; D perhaps matches TRBD2 (6 bases). V lost 2 bases and J 2 bases, leaving 10 bases between the germline ends. Germline V gene sequence: CDR1 SGHTA, CDR2 FQGNSA. This CDR3 has 14 residues. The CDR3 nucleotides are TGTGCCAGCAGCTTATCTGGGGGGACCTACGAGCAGTACTTC. Amino acids: CASSLSGGTYEQYF.

The chain joins TRBV7-9 to TRBJ2-1, with a weak D call TRBD1 (6 bases). V lost 5 bases and J lost 9, with 8 bases in between. Germline V lookup: CDR1 SEHNR, CDR2 FQNEAQ (reference sequence). The CDR3 extends over 11 amino acids. The CDR3 region is CASSARGEQFF. As DNA, the CDR3 is TGTGCCAGCAGCGCCAGGGGTGAGCAGTTCTTC.

This chain uses TRBV7-2 with TRBJ2-2, with TRBD1 as a possible D gene (6 bases). Germline CDR1 SGHTA, CDR2 FQGNSA. The CDR3 is 16 residues long. V lost 5 bases to trimming and J lost 8 bases, with 21 bases between them. CDR3 amino acids: CASSPPGHRPKGELFF. CDR3 DNA: TGTGCCAGCAGCCCGCCGGGACACCGACCGAAGGGGGAGCTGTTTTTT.

The rearrangement links TRBV2 to TRBJ1-5; D is ambiguous. Germline assignment: CDR1 SNHLY and CDR2 FYNNEI. CDR3 length equals 15 residues. The V and J ends lost 6 bases and 1 base respectively, with 13 bases between them. For the CDR3, the DNA is TGTGCCAGCAGCGCGGAGAGGGCGAGCAATCAGCCCCAGCATTTT. Its translation: CASSAERASNQPQHF. The entire variable domain, with the rest obtained from reference TRBV2 and TRBJ1-5, is as follows: EPEVTQTPSHQVTQMGQEVILRCVPISNHLYFYWYRQILGQKVEFLVSFYNNEISEKSEIFDDQFSVERPDGSNFTLKIRSTKLEDSAMYFCASSAERASNQPQHFGDGTRLSIL.

The chain recombines TRBV6-2 or TRBV6-3 with TRBJ1-2; tentative D call: TRBD1 (5 bases). The ends were cut back, 6 bases at V and 8 bases at J, with 19 bases in the middle. The CDR3 consists of 14 residues. Germline loops: CDR1 MNHEY, CDR2 SVGEGT. CDR3: CASSRPDTYLGYTF. The CDR3 nucleotides read TGTGCCAGCAGCCGCCCGGACACCTATTTGGGCTACACCTTC.

The rearrangement uses TRBV18 and TRBJ2-7; 7 bases agree with TRBD1. Germline trimming cut 3 bases from V and 5 bases from J; bases unmatched to any gene: 7. CDR3 length equals 14 residues. Germline V gene lookup returns CDR1 KGHSH and CDR2 LQKENI. CDR3: CASSPTGNSDEQYF. The CDR3 DNA reads as TGTGCCAGCTCACCGACAGGGAACTCGGACGAGCAGTACTTC.

The chain is built from TRBV27 and TRBJ1-2; maybe TRBD1 (6 bases). V lost 3 bases, J lost 2 bases, and 16 bases lay in between. CDR1 is MNHEY and CDR2 is SMNVEV in the germline V gene (reference sequence). CDR3 length: 16 amino acids. The CDR3 sequence is CASSFWPHDRNYGYTF. CDR3 DNA sequence: TGTGCCAGCAGTTTTTGGCCCCACGACAGGAACTATGGCTACACCTTC.

V gene TRBV4-3 combines with J gene TRBJ2-1; TRBD1 agrees at 10 bases. Germline values: CDR1 LGHNA, CDR2 YSLEER. V was clipped by 3 bases and J by 13 bases; unmatched bases: 15. This CDR3 region has 16 residues. The CDR3, as DNA: TGCGCCAGCAGCCAGGGACCGGGACAGGGGACGTCAGCTCAGTTCTTC. Encoded protein: CASSQGPGQGTSAQFF.

J is TRBJ2-1 and V is TRBV7-7, with 7 nucleotides matching TRBD2. V lost 0 bases to trimming and J lost 2 bases; unmatched junction nucleotides: 13. Germline lookup yields CDR1 SSHAT and CDR2 FNYEAQ (reference sequence). CDR3 length equals 19 residues. The CDR3 region has the DNA TGTGCCAGCAGCTTAGCTGTCCCGGGGGGTCCAGGTCCCTACAATGAGCAGTTCTTC. Translation: CASSLAVPGGPGPYNEQFF. The whole variable domain, remainder taken from reference TRBV7-7 and TRBJ2-1, is GAGVSQSPRYKVTKRGQDVTLRCDPISSHATLYWYQQALGQGPEFLTYFNYEAQPDKSGLPSDRFSAERPEGSISTLTIQRTEQRDSAMYRCASSLAVPGGPGPYNEQFFGPGTRLTVL.

The gene calls are TRBV12-5 and TRBJ1-3, with 7 bases lining up with TRBD1. J lost 1 base, V lost 2 bases, and 2 bases had no gene match. CDR1 is LGHNT and CDR2 is FRNRAP in the germline V gene. The CDR3 is 15 amino acids. The CDR3 DNA sequence: TGTGCTAGTGGTTTGTCGACAGGGTCTGGAAACACCATATATTTT. It encodes CASGLSTGSGNTIYF.

This chain joins TRBV7-9 and TRBJ2-3; 9 bases map to TRBD1. Trimming cost V 5 bases and J 0 bases; bases outside gene matches: 6. CDR1 and CDR2 (germline): SEHNR, FQNEAQ (reference sequence). The CDR3 length is 16 residues. As DNA, the CDR3 is TGTGCCAGCAGCCCGCGGACAGGGGCAAGCACAGATACGCAGTATTTT. Protein sequence: CASSPRTGASTDTQYF.

J is TRBJ2-7 and V is TRBV3-1 (or the pseudogene TRBV3-2); a weak D match, TRBD2 (6 bases). The CDR3 has 15 amino acids. V was shortened by 1 base and J by 3 bases, with 13 bases between the two germline ends. The germline CDR1 and CDR2 sequences are LGHDT and YNNKEL (reference sequence). CDR3 nucleotides: TGTGCCAGCAGCCAAGGCATGGGGGGTTTCTACGAGCAGTACTTC. This codes for CASSQGMGGFYEQYF.